Listed below are T cell receptor beta chains from one sample, sequenced in a study of control samples from healthy donors and cancer patients. Repertoires were generated with immunoSEQ multiplex PCR, while TCRdb's copy carries only in-frame clones and drops some. In the table there are 120,000 or so clones, approximately 92% of which are singletons. The sequenced sample was PBMCs. The receptors were sampled from a man at least 80 years old with head and neck cancer. The CDR3 runs from the conserved cysteine through the conserved F or W. A D gene is named only where the DNA matches it firmly. For some rows the clone size is stated as once, few or many, or as a class when expanded; others skip it.

CDR3nt: TGTGCCAGCAGTCGCGACAGGGCCTACGAGCAGTACTTC
CDR3aa: CASSRDRAYEQYF
v_gene: TRBV12-3/TRBV12-4
abundance: -
j_gene: TRBJ2-7
d_gene: TRBD1

CDR3nt: TGTGCCAGCAGCCCACAGGGGTCGGAGACCCAGTACTTC
CDR3aa: CASSPQGSETQYF
v_gene: TRBV12-3/TRBV12-4
abundance: -
j_gene: TRBJ2-5
d_gene: TRBD1

CDR3nt: TGTGCCAGCAGCCGGGACAGGGCCTCTGGAAACACCATATATTTT
CDR3aa: CASSRDRASGNTIYF
v_gene: TRBV7-8
abundance: -
j_gene: TRBJ1-3
d_gene: TRBD1

CDR3nt: TGTGCCAGCAGTCCCTTGACAGGGGCACGGCTCGAGCAGTACTTC
CDR3aa: CASSPLTGARLEQYF
v_gene: TRBV28
abundance: -
j_gene: TRBJ2-7
d_gene: TRBD1

CDR3nt: TGTGCCAGTAGCCCTACTCCGAGGACAGAGGATTATAGCAATCAGCCCCAGCATTTT
CDR3aa: CASSPTPRTEDYSNQPQHF
v_gene: TRBV19
abundance: -
j_gene: TRBJ1-5
d_gene: -

CDR3nt: TGTGCCAGCAGTGAATACCCTAACTATGGCTACACCTTC
CDR3aa: CASSEYPNYGYTF
v_gene: TRBV25-1
abundance: -
j_gene: TRBJ1-2
d_gene: -

CDR3nt: TGTGCCAGCAGCTCGGGGGGTGGAAACACCATATATTTT
CDR3aa: CASSSGGGNTIYF
v_gene: TRBV7-6
abundance: once
j_gene: TRBJ1-3
d_gene: -

CDR3nt: TGTGCCAGCAGTTTAAAGGCAGGGGTGCGGGAGACTGAAGCTTTCTTT
CDR3aa: CASSLKAGVRETEAFF
v_gene: TRBV28
abundance: -
j_gene: TRBJ1-1
d_gene: -

CDR3nt: TGCGCCAGCAGCTTGGACCCTAATCAGCCCCAGCATTTT
CDR3aa: CASSLDPNQPQHF
v_gene: TRBV5-1
abundance: -
j_gene: TRBJ1-5
d_gene: -

CDR3nt: TGTGCCATCAGTGGACAGGGAGGGGAGACCCAGTACTTC
CDR3aa: CAISGQGGETQYF
v_gene: TRBV10-3
abundance: -
j_gene: TRBJ2-5
d_gene: -

CDR3nt: TGTGCCTGGAGCTCCGAATCGGGACACTCTGGAAACACCATATATTTT
CDR3aa: CAWSSESGHSGNTIYF
v_gene: TRBV30
abundance: -
j_gene: TRBJ1-3
d_gene: -

CDR3nt: TGTGCCAGCTCACCCCGGACAGTGAACACTGAAGCTTTCTTT
CDR3aa: CASSPRTVNTEAFF
v_gene: TRBV18
abundance: -
j_gene: TRBJ1-1
d_gene: -

CDR3nt: TGCGCCAGCAGCTTGGACCCATCGAACACCGGGGAGCTGTTTTTT
CDR3aa: CASSLDPSNTGELFF
v_gene: TRBV5-1
abundance: once
j_gene: TRBJ2-2
d_gene: -

CDR3nt: TGTGCCAGCAGCTCGACTAGCGGGGGGGTACTACGCACCACAGATACGCAGTATTTT
CDR3aa: CASSSTSGGVLRTTDTQYF
v_gene: TRBV5-4
abundance: -
j_gene: TRBJ2-3
d_gene: TRBD2

CDR3nt: TGTGCCAGTAGTATAGTACAGGGCAATCAGCCCCAGCATTTT
CDR3aa: CASSIVQGNQPQHF
v_gene: TRBV19
abundance: -
j_gene: TRBJ1-5
d_gene: -

CDR3nt: TGTGCCAGCAGTAATCAGGGTATCAGTGAAAAACTGTTTTTT
CDR3aa: CASSNQGISEKLFF
v_gene: TRBV6-5
abundance: -
j_gene: TRBJ1-4
d_gene: -

CDR3nt: TGCGCCAGCAGCTCGGGGACTAGCGGGAGGTTTGACATTCAGTACTTC
CDR3aa: CASSSGTSGRFDIQYF
v_gene: TRBV5-1
abundance: -
j_gene: TRBJ2-4
d_gene: TRBD2

CDR3nt: TGTGCCAGCAGCTTGCCAGGGGCGGAGCAGCCCCAGCATTTT
CDR3aa: CASSLPGAEQPQHF
v_gene: TRBV5-4
abundance: once
j_gene: TRBJ1-5
d_gene: -

CDR3nt: TGTGCCACCAAAGACAGGAGCCTCTATAACTATGGCTACACCTTC
CDR3aa: CATKDRSLYNYGYTF
v_gene: TRBV19
abundance: -
j_gene: TRBJ1-2
d_gene: -

CDR3nt: TGCGCCAGCAGGCTGCGGGGCGGAGTTAATGAAAAACTGTTTTTT
CDR3aa: CASRLRGGVNEKLFF
v_gene: TRBV4-3
abundance: -
j_gene: TRBJ1-4
d_gene: -

CDR3nt: TGTGCCAGTAGTATGCGGGGTAGCGGGACAGGTCCCGATTTTATCTATGGCTACACCTTC
CDR3aa: CASSMRGSGTGPDFIYGYTF
v_gene: TRBV19
abundance: -
j_gene: TRBJ1-2
d_gene: TRBD1

CDR3nt: TGTGCCGCTCCGCGGGGAATAGATCAGCCCCAGCATTTT
CDR3aa: CAAPRGIDQPQHF
v_gene: TRBV24-1
abundance: -
j_gene: TRBJ1-5
d_gene: -

CDR3nt: TGTGCCAGCAGTTACGGGACAGGGGGTAGGAGCTACACCTTC
CDR3aa: CASSYGTGGRSYTF
v_gene: TRBV6-5
abundance: -
j_gene: TRBJ1-2
d_gene: TRBD1

CDR3nt: TGTGCCAGCAGTTTAGCCGGGACAGGGGCGCACGAGCAGTACTTC
CDR3aa: CASSLAGTGAHEQYF
v_gene: TRBV27
abundance: -
j_gene: TRBJ2-7
d_gene: TRBD1

CDR3nt: TGTGCCAGCAGCTTAGGACTAGCGGGAGGGCCTCACACCGGGGAGCTGTTTTTT
CDR3aa: CASSLGLAGGPHTGELFF
v_gene: TRBV5-5
abundance: -
j_gene: TRBJ2-2
d_gene: TRBD2

CDR3nt: TGTGCCAGCAGTGACCGCAGGGAAGGTCAGCCCCAGCATTTT
CDR3aa: CASSDRREGQPQHF
v_gene: TRBV6-2/TRBV6-3
abundance: -
j_gene: TRBJ1-5
d_gene: -

CDR3nt: TGCACTCCTCTGGAGACCCAGTACTTC
CDR3aa: CTPLETQYF
v_gene: TRBV1
abundance: -
j_gene: TRBJ2-5
d_gene: -

CDR3nt: TGCGCCAGCAGCTTGGGAGAGGGGCCCCTCCACTTT
CDR3aa: CASSLGEGPLHF
v_gene: TRBV5-1
abundance: -
j_gene: TRBJ1-6
d_gene: -

CDR3nt: TGTGCCAGCAGTCCCAGGGGGGGCAGAGAGACCCAGTACTTC
CDR3aa: CASSPRGGRETQYF
v_gene: TRBV28
abundance: -
j_gene: TRBJ2-5
d_gene: -

CDR3nt: TGTGCCAGCAGCCCTGGGACTAGCGTAGAAAACATTCAGTACTTC
CDR3aa: CASSPGTSVENIQYF
v_gene: TRBV9
abundance: -
j_gene: TRBJ2-4
d_gene: TRBD2

CDR3nt: TGTGCCAGCAATCCGGACAGGGACTATGGCTACACCTTC
CDR3aa: CASNPDRDYGYTF
v_gene: TRBV6-5
abundance: -
j_gene: TRBJ1-2
d_gene: TRBD1

CDR3nt: TGCAGTGCTAGACAGGTAGAGACCCAGTACTTC
CDR3aa: CSARQVETQYF
v_gene: TRBV20-1
abundance: -
j_gene: TRBJ2-5
d_gene: -

CDR3nt: TGCGCCAGCAGCCCCCGACAGGGACATTCACCCCTCCACTTT
CDR3aa: CASSPRQGHSPLHF
v_gene: TRBV5-1
abundance: -
j_gene: TRBJ1-6
d_gene: TRBD1

CDR3nt: TGTGCCAGCAGTTGGCCGGGGGGCGAATACACTGAAGCTTTCTTT
CDR3aa: CASSWPGGEYTEAFF
v_gene: TRBV6-1
abundance: once
j_gene: TRBJ1-1
d_gene: -

CDR3nt: TGTGCCAGCAGCCGCCGACAGGGAGGGTCCTACGAGCAGTACTTC
CDR3aa: CASSRRQGGSYEQYF
v_gene: TRBV7-2
abundance: -
j_gene: TRBJ2-7
d_gene: -

CDR3nt: TGTGCCAGCGGTCGTTCGGCTGGGGCCAACGTCCTGACTTTC
CDR3aa: CASGRSAGANVLTF
v_gene: TRBV6-4
abundance: -
j_gene: TRBJ2-6
d_gene: -

CDR3nt: TGCAGCGTCCAGGTGAGCTCCTACGAGCAGTACTTC
CDR3aa: CSVQVSSYEQYF
v_gene: TRBV29-1
abundance: few
j_gene: TRBJ2-7
d_gene: -

CDR3nt: TGTGCCAGCAGCGTAGCGGCTAGCGGGAGACTGACCACCGGGGAGCTGTTTTTT
CDR3aa: CASSVAASGRLTTGELFF
v_gene: TRBV9
abundance: -
j_gene: TRBJ2-2
d_gene: TRBD2

CDR3nt: TGTGCCAGTAGTACGGGACTAGCGCCCTTTGGGGAGACCCAGTACTTC
CDR3aa: CASSTGLAPFGETQYF
v_gene: TRBV19
abundance: -
j_gene: TRBJ2-5
d_gene: TRBD2

CDR3nt: TGTGCCTCGACAAGCAAGGATAGGTTGGACGGCTACACCTTC
CDR3aa: CASTSKDRLDGYTF
v_gene: TRBV2
abundance: -
j_gene: TRBJ1-2
d_gene: -

CDR3nt: TGTGCCAGCAGTGCGGAAACAGGGGTCGTACAGCCCCAGCATTTT
CDR3aa: CASSAETGVVQPQHF
v_gene: TRBV2
abundance: once
j_gene: TRBJ1-5
d_gene: TRBD1

CDR3nt: TGTGCCAGCAGCTTGGCTAGCGGGAGTTTAGAGACCCAGTACTTC
CDR3aa: CASSLASGSLETQYF
v_gene: TRBV5-5
abundance: -
j_gene: TRBJ2-5
d_gene: TRBD2

CDR3nt: TGTGCCAGCAGCAAAGCGGCCTGCTGGTATGGCTACACCTTC
CDR3aa: CASSKAACWYGYTF
v_gene: TRBV21-1
abundance: -
j_gene: TRBJ1-2
d_gene: -

CDR3nt: TGTGCCAGCAGCCCCGGAGAGGGCTACGAGCAGTACTTC
CDR3aa: CASSPGEGYEQYF
v_gene: TRBV5-4
abundance: -
j_gene: TRBJ2-7
d_gene: -

CDR3nt: TGCGCCAGCAGCTTGGCGACACCAGCTTCTGGAAACACCATATATTTT
CDR3aa: CASSLATPASGNTIYF
v_gene: TRBV5-1
abundance: -
j_gene: TRBJ1-3
d_gene: -

CDR3nt: TGTGCCAGCAGCCCTTACAGGGATGGGACCCAGTACTTC
CDR3aa: CASSPYRDGTQYF
v_gene: TRBV9
abundance: -
j_gene: TRBJ2-5
d_gene: -

CDR3nt: TGTGCCTGGAGTGTGCGTCGGGGGCGGCCTGAAGCTTTCTTT
CDR3aa: CAWSVRRGRPEAFF
v_gene: TRBV30
abundance: -
j_gene: TRBJ1-1
d_gene: -

CDR3nt: TGCGCCAGCAGCCCGGGACCTCCGAACACCGGGGAGCTGTTTTTT
CDR3aa: CASSPGPPNTGELFF
v_gene: TRBV5-1
abundance: -
j_gene: TRBJ2-2
d_gene: -

CDR3nt: TGCGCCAGCAGTCACATCGGGGCAGCCAAAAACATTCAGTACTTC
CDR3aa: CASSHIGAAKNIQYF
v_gene: TRBV10-2
abundance: few
j_gene: TRBJ2-4
d_gene: -

CDR3nt: TGTGCCAGCAGCTATCGACAGGGGCAGGGCGGAGGCTACACCTTC
CDR3aa: CASSYRQGQGGGYTF
v_gene: TRBV7-2
abundance: -
j_gene: TRBJ1-2
d_gene: TRBD1

CDR3nt: TGCAGCGCAAGGGCCCGGACCCAGTACTTC
CDR3aa: CSARARTQYF
v_gene: TRBV20-1
abundance: -
j_gene: TRBJ2-5
d_gene: -

CDR3nt: TGTGCCAGCAGCCTATCAGTATCTAGCACAGATACGCAGTATTTT
CDR3aa: CASSLSVSSTDTQYF
v_gene: TRBV5-4
abundance: -
j_gene: TRBJ2-3
d_gene: -

CDR3nt: TGTGCCAGCAGACGACAGGGAACCGACAATGAGCAGTTCTTC
CDR3aa: CASRRQGTDNEQFF
v_gene: TRBV6-5
abundance: once
j_gene: TRBJ2-1
d_gene: TRBD1

CDR3nt: TGTGCCAGTTCGACAGGGAGGGGCTACGAGCAGTACTTC
CDR3aa: CASSTGRGYEQYF
v_gene: TRBV19
abundance: -
j_gene: TRBJ2-7
d_gene: -

CDR3nt: TGTGCCAGCGACAGGGGCTATGGCTACACCTTC
CDR3aa: CASDRGYGYTF
v_gene: TRBV6-5
abundance: -
j_gene: TRBJ1-2
d_gene: TRBD1

CDR3nt: TGCGCCAGCAGCCAGTCGGGACAGTATTTCTACGAGCAGTACTTC
CDR3aa: CASSQSGQYFYEQYF
v_gene: TRBV4-1
abundance: -
j_gene: TRBJ2-7
d_gene: TRBD1

CDR3nt: TGTGCCAGCAGCCCCAGGGGGGACTATGGCTACACCTTC
CDR3aa: CASSPRGDYGYTF
v_gene: TRBV9
abundance: -
j_gene: TRBJ1-2
d_gene: TRBD1